This record covers a single TCR beta chain. Its cognate antigen has yet to be identified. No base-level quality is on record; no much larger clone is a single base apart. The receptor library was made with 5' RACE. Sequencing instrument: Illumina HiSeq 2000. A universal primer binding site was introduced by template switching, and a unique molecular identifier was present in the final cDNA, enabling accurate counting of TCR cDNA molecules. First-strand cDNA for TCR alpha and beta chains was synthesized from specific primers in the conserved constant-segment region. To control for contamination, every cDNA library was double barcoded, receiving both a SMART-Mk sample barcode and Illumina barcodes. TruSeq adapter sequences, together with Illumina sample barcodes, were added in two successive PCR steps. The TCR alpha and beta cDNA libraries were sequenced on the Illumina HiSeq platform using custom primers. From the authors' description of their analysis: Unique molecular identifiers were extracted from raw reads with MiGEC, and CDR3 positions were determined with MiXCR. Recombination models were inferred per individual with the repgenHMM and IGoR tools using an EM algorithm. The analysis of shared clonotypes was done with the tcR package in R, with sharing normalized by the product of cloneset sizes. Out-of-frame nonproductive sequences were analyzed to study raw recombination free of thymic and clonal selection effects. The public reads were quality trimmed at Q25 with fastp and then assembled into clones with MiXCR by TCRdb, keeping productive beta chains. Each CDR3 protein gets just one entry, which takes the most common genes and DNA from the rows behind it. The V and J calls here are based on TCRdb, not the publication. The sample data list around 490,000 distinct CDR3 sequences, and more than 20% of these were observed just once. Of the sample, 0.4% to 0.6% is held by the ten largest clones.

The sample originates from a study of identical twins (dated by TCRdb to about 2016). Regarding the research as a whole: To test whether fetal clonotypes persist, this study deep-sequenced TCR alpha and beta repertoires from monozygotic twins, from unrelated adults of various ages, and from cord blood. To rule out contamination, replicate twin experiments were performed at different times with different library preparation protocols. Study-wide findings and limitations: In monozygotic twins, recombination models systematically underestimated out-of-frame TCR alpha sharing, but the models matched the sharing seen between unrelated individuals. Conclusions relied on cross-sectional statistical analysis, since the same donors could not be followed over many years. Out-of-frame TCR alpha sequences shared between twins showed an excess of low generation-probability sequences compared with coincidental sharing between unrelated individuals. Zero-insertion analyses could be partly confounded by invariant T cells such as MAIT and iNKT, although diverse VJ usage argued against such confounding for most clonotypes. In beta out-of-frame sequences, excess twin sharing was weaker, because having fewer shared sequences lowered the signal-to-noise ratio. Fewer insertions were carried by abundant cord blood beta clonotypes, a similar but weaker trend appeared in young adult naive repertoires, and no such trend appeared in memory repertoires.

Only healthy Caucasian donors were included. The twin cohort comprised three pairs of female monozygotic twins, all aged roughly 18 to 30 years. Positive isolation kits from Invitrogen were used to isolate the CD4+ and CD8+ T cell populations. Taken from cysteine to phenylalanine, the CDR3 has 14 residues. The CDR3 DNA has 42 bases and is translated from base 1. Relative to germline, V is 4 bases shorter and J is 7 bases shorter, with 16 bases between their ends. In addition, the sample was reused for a study of yellow fever vaccine responses in identical twins. As the second study states: The authors reported that the T cell response to vaccination in identical twins appeared partly convergent and partly personalized. In the study, vaccine-responding T cell clones were precisely tracked in identical twins.

The material sequenced was CD4+ T cells sorted from blood. This receptor was identified in a woman aged 18-30 years in good health. The chain joins TRBV12-3 or TRBV12-4 to TRBJ1-2; TRBD1 might be the D gene, on 6 matching bases. The DNA sequence reads TGTGCCAGCAGTTCTCCTCAGGGGACGGGTGGCTACACCTTC. Its amino acids are CASSSPQGTGGYTF.